The 15 T cell receptor beta chains reported below all come from one sample, sequenced in a study of blood T cells in healthy people across ages. For the second PCR, which ran for roughly 6 to 11 cycles, a sample-barcoded 5' primer and a J-beta primer mix were used. From the 5' RACE reads, TCRdb called clonotypes with MiXCR, one entry per CDR3 protein. Altogether about 1.4 million distinct CDR3 sequences are present, approximately 63% being singletons, with the ten largest covering 5% to 7%. Source material: blood. These receptors were obtained from a young man in good health.

The V gene is TRBV20-1, the J gene TRBJ2-1; D ambiguous. Per germline, CDR1 DFQATT and CDR2 SNEGSKA (reference sequence). The CDR3 extends over 15 amino acids. V shed 6 bases and J shed 3 bases, with 18 bases lying between them. CDR3 residues: CSATQPLGFYNEQFF. As DNA, the CDR3 is TGCAGTGCGACCCAGCCCCTAGGCTTCTACAATGAGCAGTTCTTC.

The chain uses TRBV27 and TRBJ2-7; 10 bases are shared with TRBD2. In germline, CDR1 is MNHEY, CDR2 SMNVEV (reference sequence). The length of the CDR3 is 14 residues. The trim removed 5 bases at V and 4 bases at J, leaving 5 bases unmatched. CDR3 in DNA: TGTGCCAGCAGTAACCAAGCGGGAGGGTACGAGCAGTACTTC. It codes for CASSNQAGGYEQYF.

This clonotype was recorded once. This chain links TRBV7-9 with TRBJ1-2, with 7 bases lining up with TRBD1. This CDR3 has 15 residues. V was clipped by 8 bases and J by 4 bases; unmatched bases: 13. CDR1 and CDR2 (germline): SEHNR, FQNEAQ (reference sequence). The CDR3 sequence: CASGGSTGAGYGYTF. In DNA form, the CDR3 reads TGTGCCAGCGGCGGCTCTACAGGGGCGGGCTATGGCTACACCTTC.

The chain employs TRBV7-9 and TRBJ1-6, with TRBD1 as a possible D gene (5 bases). Germline assignment: CDR1 SEHNR and CDR2 FQNEAQ (reference sequence). Between the trimmed V and J ends, which lost 5 bases and 5 bases, there was a span of 13 bases. This CDR3 has 15 amino acids. The CDR3 bases are TGTGCCAGCAGCCAAGGTGGGGGGAATAATTCACCCCTCCACTTT. Encoded protein: CASSQGGGNNSPLHF. Using reference TRBV7-9 and TRBJ1-6 for the parts outside the CDR3, the full variable domain is DTGVSQNPRHKITKRGQNVTFRCDPISEHNRLYWYRQTLGQGPEFLTYFQNEAQLEKSRLLSDRFSAERPKGSFSTLEIQRTEQGDSAMYLCASSQGGGNNSPLHFGNGTRLTVT.

The V and J genes are TRBV5-5 and TRBJ1-2; D gene unclear. V was clipped by 5 bases and J by 6 bases, with 8 bases between them. The CDR3 consists of 11 residues. From germline, CDR1 is SGHKS and CDR2 YYEKEE (reference sequence). The CDR3 DNA is TGTGCCAGCAGAGCCTACGATGGCTACACCTTC. Its translation is CASRAYDGYTF.

The table lists this clonotype with a count of one. The J gene is TRBJ2-7, the V gene TRBV10-2, with 8 bases aligning to TRBD2. J lost 2 bases, V lost 0 bases, and 3 bases had no gene match. Germline V gene lookup returns CDR1 WSHSY and CDR2 SAAADI. This CDR3 contains 15 residues. CDR3 loop: CASSESLAGTYEQYF. DNA of the CDR3: TGCGCCAGCAGTGAGTCGTTAGCGGGGACCTACGAGCAGTACTTC.

The V and J genes are TRBV11-1 and TRBJ2-1, with 8 bases that match TRBD2. Trimming removed 5 bases from V and 8 bases from J; junction bases left unmatched: 11. Germline CDR1 and CDR2: SGHAT and FQDESV (reference sequence). This CDR3 region has 15 residues. For the CDR3, the DNA is TGTGCCAGCAGCCCCAGCGGACTAGCAGGCTATGAGCAGTTCTTC. Its protein product is CASSPSGLAGYEQFF.

This clonotype was seen a single time. The chain uses TRBV6-6 and TRBJ2-7; either TRBD1 or TRBD2 may fit D (7 bases each). CDR1 MNHNY and CDR2 SVGAGI come from the germline V gene (reference sequence). The V end was cut by 10 bases, the J end by 6 bases, with 22 bases between. The CDR3 runs to 14 residues. In DNA, the CDR3 is TGTGCCATCCAGCCAGGGGGAGGGTTAGGCGAGCAGTACTTC. This gives the protein CAIQPGGGLGEQYF.

V usage is TRBV6-5 and J usage is TRBJ1-6, with a weak D call TRBD1 (5 bases). This CDR3 has 16 amino acids. CDR1 is MNHEY, CDR2 SVGAGI, per germline. V lost 4 bases to trimming and J lost 6 bases, with 16 bases between them. CDR3 DNA: TGTGCCAGCAGTTTTACCCCGGGACGGGCTAATTCACCCCTCCACTTT. Translation: CASSFTPGRANSPLHF.

The rearrangement links TRBV28 to TRBJ2-3; the match to TRBD1 covers 12 bases. This CDR3 is built from 18 residues. The V segment lost 8 bases and the J segment 3 bases; nucleotides outside the gene matches: 15. Germline-derived CDR1 and CDR2 are MDHEN and SYDVKM. The CDR3 region is CASGTGGKRGARTDTQYF. The CDR3, as DNA: TGTGCCAGCGGGACAGGGGGCAAGCGGGGGGCTAGAACAGATACGCAGTATTTT.

This chain uses TRBV5-1 with TRBJ2-1, with 7 positions matching TRBD2. J gave up 8 bases and V 1 base, and 6 bases lay outside the gene matches. The CDR3 is made up of 14 amino acids. Germline loops: CDR1 SGHRS, CDR2 YFSETQ. The CDR3 region is CASSLSRLADEQFF. The CDR3 DNA reads TGCGCCAGCAGCTTGAGCCGACTAGCCGATGAGCAGTTCTTC.

The chain couples TRBV20-1 to TRBJ2-7; D not certain. This CDR3 spans 10 amino acids. Trimming stripped 5 bases from V and 3 bases from J, with 5 bases between. The germline V gene has CDR1 DFQATT and CDR2 SNEGSKA (reference sequence). CDR3 in DNA: TGCAGTGCTGGCCACTACGAGCAGTACTTC. Translated, it gives CSAGHYEQYF.

V and J are TRBV20-1 and TRBJ2-1; D remains unclear. The CDR3 sequence is 14 residues long. Germline CDR1 DFQATT, CDR2 SNEGSKA (reference sequence). Trimming removed 6 bases from V and 3 bases from J, with 15 bases in between. The CDR3 region has the DNA TGCAGTGCCATTCCTAGTTCTGGCTACAATGAGCAGTTCTTC. Residues: CSAIPSSGYNEQFF.

This rearrangement joins TRBV7-9 to TRBJ1-5, with a tentative D call TRBD1 (6 bases). Trimming left V 3 bases short and J 5 bases short, with 11 bases between. The germline V gene encodes CDR1 SEHNR and CDR2 FQNEAQ (reference sequence). The CDR3 spans 14 residues. CDR3 residues: CASSFSGVDQPQHF. In nucleotides, the CDR3 is TGTGCCAGCAGCTTCTCAGGGGTAGATCAGCCCCAGCATTTT.

This clonotype was seen more than once but under ten times. The chain joins TRBV29-1 to TRBJ2-3; perhaps D is TRBD1 or TRBD2 (6 bases each). This CDR3 region has 14 residues. V lost 7 bases, J lost 3 bases, and 17 bases lay in between. Germline CDR1 SQVTM, CDR2 ANQGSEA. As DNA, the CDR3 is TGCAGCGAGATCAACAGGGCGGGGACAGATACGCAGTATTTT. This translates into CSEINRAGTDTQYF.